One and the same sample provided the 3 T cell receptor beta chains below, sequenced in a study of control samples from healthy donors and cancer patients. Some clones are missing from TCRdb's copy, which holds only in-frame ones; the method was immunoSEQ multiplex PCR. The sample has about 130,000 clones, over 75% seen once. The specimen sequenced was blood. The receptors shown here come from a man younger than 35 in good health.

This chain links TRBV11-3 with TRBJ2-1, with 7 bases matching TRBD1. This CDR3 has 15 amino acids. Trimming at V came to 4 bases and at J to 4 bases, leaving 7 bases not matched to a gene. The V gene's germline CDR1 is SGHNT and CDR2 YENEEA. CDR3: CASSSQTGTYNEQFF. The CDR3 region has the DNA TGTGCCAGCAGCTCTCAGACAGGGACATACAATGAGCAGTTCTTC.

On this clone: A read error may account for a junction end that differs from germline. J is TRBJ2-7 and V is TRBV6-1; D may correspond to TRBD1 or TRBD2 (7 bases each). The CDR3 has 14 residues. CDR1 and CDR2 (germline): MNHNS, SASEGT. CDR3 amino acids: CASSEAGQRYEQYF. The CDR3 DNA sequence: TGTGCCAGCAGCGAAGCGGGACAGCGTTACGAGCAGTACTTC.

The chain links TRBV7-2 to TRBJ2-1, with 7 bases lining up with TRBD2. Germline V gene lookup returns CDR1 SGHTA and CDR2 FQGNSA. The CDR3 extends over 12 amino acids. The junction had 8 bases not matched to a gene; V was cut back by 5 bases and J by 13 bases. The CDR3 region has the DNA TGTGCCAGCAGCCCGCGGCGGGGGAACCAGTTCTTC. Residues: CASSPRRGNQFF.